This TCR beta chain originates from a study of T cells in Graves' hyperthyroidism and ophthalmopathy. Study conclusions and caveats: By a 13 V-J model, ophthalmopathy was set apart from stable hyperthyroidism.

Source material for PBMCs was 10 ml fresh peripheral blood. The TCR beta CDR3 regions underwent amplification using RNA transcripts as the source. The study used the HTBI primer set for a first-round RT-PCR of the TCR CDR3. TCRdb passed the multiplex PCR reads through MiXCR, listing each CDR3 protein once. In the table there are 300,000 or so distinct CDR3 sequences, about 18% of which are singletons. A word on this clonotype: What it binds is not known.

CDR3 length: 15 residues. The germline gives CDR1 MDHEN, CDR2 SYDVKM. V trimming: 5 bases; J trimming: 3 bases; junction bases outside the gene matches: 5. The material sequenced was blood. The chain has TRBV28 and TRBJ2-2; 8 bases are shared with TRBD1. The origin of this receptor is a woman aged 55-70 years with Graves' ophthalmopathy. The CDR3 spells CASSLQGVHTGELFF. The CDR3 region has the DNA TGTGCCAGCAGTCTACAGGGGGTGCACACCGGGGAGCTGTTTTTT. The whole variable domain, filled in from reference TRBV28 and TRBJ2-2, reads DVKVTQSSRYLVKRTGEKVFLECVQDMDHENMFWYRQDPGLGLRLIYFSYDVKMKEKGDIPEGYSVSREKKERFSLILESASTNQTSMYLCASSLQGVHTGELFFGEGSRLTVL.